Listed here are 12 T cell receptor beta chains from one sample, sequenced in a study of blood T cells in healthy people across ages. Combining a sample-barcoded 5' primer with a J-beta primer mix, a second PCR ran for roughly 6 to 12 cycles. MiXCR was run by TCRdb on the 5' RACE reads, yielding one entry per CDR3 protein. The table includes over a million distinct CDR3 sequences, roughly 40% detected once. Sequences were obtained from blood. These receptors came from a woman in her late teens or twenties in good health.

The CDR3 here is CAIRVQERGTEAFF. The CDR3 nucleotides read TGTGCCATCCGCGTCCAAGAGCGGGGCACTGAAGCTTTCTTT. The V and J genes are TRBV10-3 and TRBJ1-1; no clear D gene. V gave up 8 bases and J gave up 4 bases, with 17 bases separating them. CDR3 length: 14 residues. Germline V gene sequence: CDR1 ENHRY, CDR2 SYGVKD.

In this sample, this clonotype turned up a few times. The chain joins TRBV12-3 or TRBV12-4 to TRBJ2-3; D is perhaps TRBD2 (7 bases). The CDR3 consists of 18 residues. Trimming cost V 4 bases and J 2 bases, with 22 bases left between them. Written as DNA, the CDR3 is TGTGCCAGCAGTTATGGTCGAGGGGGGGAGTGGTTCACAGATACGCAGTATTTT. The encoded protein is CASSYGRGGEWFTDTQYF.

This chain links TRBV7-2 with TRBJ1-2; tentatively, D is TRBD1 (6 bases). The CDR3 covers 14 residues. Per the germline V gene, CDR1 is SGHTA and CDR2 is FQGNSA. Trimming shortened V by 5 bases and J by 2 bases, and 12 bases separated the two germline ends. In DNA, the CDR3 is TGTGCCAGCAGCACTCCAACAGGGAACTATGGCTACACCTTC. It is translated as CASSTPTGNYGYTF. The whole variable domain, remainder taken from reference TRBV7-2 and TRBJ1-2, is GAGVSQSPSNKVTEKGKDVELRCDPISGHTALYWYRQSLGQGLEFLIYFQGNSAPDKSGLPSDRFSAERTGGSVSTLTIQRTQQEDSAVYLCASSTPTGNYGYTFGSGTRLTVV.

This clonotype showed up many times. The chain joins TRBV6-1 to TRBJ2-3; D call uncertain. Deletions cut 6 bases from V and 3 bases from J, with 10 bases between. The CDR3 extends over 13 amino acids. From germline, CDR1 is MNHNS and CDR2 SASEGT. The CDR3 DNA reads as TGTGCCAGCAGCCCCCTTCGAACAGATACGCAGTATTTT. Residues: CASSPLRTDTQYF.

The chain recombines TRBV27 with TRBJ2-7; TRBD2 matches 8 bases. The J call may be incorrect, as the DNA end agrees better with TRBJ2-5. The CDR3 is 16 residues long. Germline-derived CDR1 and CDR2 are MNHEY and SMNVEV (reference sequence). The CDR3 DNA reads TGTGCCAGCAGTTTACGGGGGGGGTCGTTTTCCGAGACCCAGTACTTC. Its translation is CASSLRGGSFSETQYF.

In this sample, this clonotype turned up a few times. The CDR3 is CATQGPSWTDTQYF. DNA for the CDR3: TGTGCCACCCAGGGCCCGAGTTGGACAGATACGCAGTATTTT. The chain has TRBV11-2 and TRBJ2-3; D may be TRBD1 (5 bases). Germline lookup yields CDR1 SGHAT and CDR2 FQNNGV. CDR3 length: 14 residues. V was shortened by 10 bases and J by 3 bases, with 17 bases between the two germline ends.

V usage is TRBV20-1 and J usage is TRBJ2-7; the D gene is possibly TRBD2 (6 bases). The CDR3 runs 14 residues. V was cut by 2 bases and J by 2 bases, with 13 bases left in between. Germline V gene sequence: CDR1 DFQATT, CDR2 SNEGSKA (reference sequence). CDR3 DNA sequence: TGCAGTGCTAGATCTAGCGTCGGTACCTACGAGCAGTACTTC. Residues: CSARSSVGTYEQYF.

This clonotype came up a few times. The genes are TRBV20-1 and TRBJ1-2; D uncertain. The CDR3 runs to 12 residues. V was pared by 0 bases and J by 9 bases, with 11 bases between. Germline loops: CDR1 DFQATT, CDR2 SNEGSKA (reference sequence). In DNA, the CDR3 is TGCAGTGCTAGAGATCAGGCCTTCAGCTACACCTTC. It is translated as CSARDQAFSYTF.

This clonotype was observed a few times. The chain joins TRBV20-1 to TRBJ2-7; no clear D gene. CDR1 is DFQATT and CDR2 is SNEGSKA in the germline V gene (reference sequence). The length of the CDR3 is 14 residues. V lost 1 base and J 5 bases, leaving 15 bases between the germline ends. CDR3 sequence reads: CSARGVAGRDEQYF. Here the CDR3 DNA reads TGCAGTGCTAGAGGGGTAGCAGGTCGAGACGAGCAGTACTTC.

This clonotype was observed a handful of times. The chain is built from TRBV7-2 and TRBJ2-7; 8 bases map to TRBD2. CDR1 and CDR2 from the germline V gene are SGHTA and FQGNSA. The CDR3 consists of 17 residues. With V trimmed by 2 bases and J by 2 bases, 11 bases remained unmatched. The CDR3 sequence: CASSLSGRLARTYEQYF. The DNA of the CDR3 is TGTGCCAGCAGCTTATCGGGCCGACTAGCGAGGACCTACGAGCAGTACTTC. The whole variable domain, filled in from reference TRBV7-2 and TRBJ2-7, reads GAGVSQSPSNKVTEKGKDVELRCDPISGHTALYWYRQSLGQGLEFLIYFQGNSAPDKSGLPSDRFSAERTGGSVSTLTIQRTQQEDSAVYLCASSLSGRLARTYEQYFGPGTRLTVT.

The chain is built from TRBV20-1 and TRBJ2-3, with 10 nucleotides matching TRBD2. Germline V lookup: CDR1 DFQATT, CDR2 SNEGSKA (reference sequence). CDR3 length equals 16 residues. The junction had 8 bases not matched to a gene; V was cut back by 0 bases and J by 5 bases. The CDR3 sequence: CSARDSLAGNIDTQYF. DNA of the CDR3: TGCAGTGCTAGAGATTCACTAGCGGGGAACATAGATACGCAGTATTTT.

This clonotype turned up a few times. This sequence joins TRBV12-5 and TRBJ1-2; TRBD1 might be the D (5 bases). This CDR3 has 16 residues. CDR1 is LGHNT, CDR2 FRNRAP, per germline. The V and J ends lost 0 bases and 4 bases respectively, with 15 bases between them. The CDR3 sequence: CASGLVGTSLFYGYTF. As DNA, the CDR3 is TGTGCTAGTGGTTTGGTCGGGACGAGTTTGTTCTATGGCTACACCTTC.